The 14 T cell receptor beta chains below were found in one sample sequenced in a study of blood T cell repertoires in COVID-19. TCRdb's copy holds only in-frame clones and misses some; the assay was immunoSEQ multiplex PCR. The sample holds around 190,000 clones, more than 75% seen once. Sequenced: peripheral blood. These receptors were taken from a human donor in a cohort sampled during active COVID-19.

The chain couples TRBV28 to TRBJ1-2; D possibly corresponds to TRBD1 (6 bases). CDR3 length: 13 residues. Trimming took 8 bases from V and 4 from J, leaving 14 bases between them. CDR1 is MDHEN and CDR2 is SYDVKM in the germline V gene. The CDR3, as DNA: TGTGCCAGCGGGGCAGGGGTTAGCTATGGCTACACCTTC. Amino acid sequence: CASGAGVSYGYTF.

The V call is TRBV5-6, the J call TRBJ2-5, with D perhaps TRBD1 (6 bases). CDR3 length: 15 residues. Germline assignment: CDR1 SGHDT and CDR2 YYEEEE. Between the trimmed V and J ends, which lost 2 bases and 2 bases, there was a span of 13 bases. The CDR3, as DNA: TGTGCCAGCAGCTTTGGAGTAGGGGGACAAGAGACCCAGTACTTC. The encoded protein is CASSFGVGGQETQYF.

This chain joins TRBV5-1 and TRBJ2-6, with 9 bases identical to TRBD2. The J segment lost 1 base and the V segment lost 0 bases, leaving 2 bases of the junction unmatched. There are 17 residues in the CDR3. Per germline, CDR1 SGHRS and CDR2 YFSETQ. The CDR3 nucleotides read TGCGCCAGCAGCTTGGGAAGCGGGAGGTCTGGGGCCAACGTCCTGACTTTC. This gives the protein CASSLGSGRSGANVLTF. Supplemented by reference TRBV5-1 and TRBJ2-6, the full variable domain reads KAGVTQTPRYLIKTRGQQVTLSCSPISGHRSVSWYQQTPGQGLQFLFEYFSETQRNKGNFPGRFSGRQFSNSRSEMNVSTLELGDSALYLCASSLGSGRSGANVLTFGAGSRLTVL.

This chain connects TRBV4-3 to TRBJ2-7; perhaps TRBD2 as D (6 bases). V lost 1 base and J 4 bases, leaving 11 bases between the germline ends. The CDR3 spans 14 residues. CDR1 and CDR2 (germline): LGHNA, YSLEER. The CDR3 region is CASSQALADYEQYF. DNA for the CDR3: TGCGCCAGCAGCCAAGCACTAGCCGATTACGAGCAGTACTTC.

The V gene is TRBV7-2, the J gene TRBJ2-6; no definite D call. V shed 0 bases and J shed 0 bases, with 3 bases lying between them. This CDR3 has 15 amino acids. Germline CDR1 SGHTA, CDR2 FQGNSA. CDR3 region: CASSLARSGANVLTF. The CDR3 nucleotides read TGTGCCAGCAGCTTAGCGCGCTCTGGGGCCAACGTCCTGACTTTC.

The V call is TRBV5-4, the J call TRBJ1-1; TRBD1 agrees at 7 bases. CDR3 length equals 14 residues. Germline V CDR1 and CDR2: SGHNT, YYREEE (reference sequence). Trimming removed 3 bases from V and 4 bases from J; junction bases left unmatched: 6. The CDR3 DNA is TGTGCCAGCAGCTACCGACAGGGATCCACTGAAGCTTTCTTT. Its protein is CASSYRQGSTEAFF. The full variable domain, in which reference TRBV5-4 and TRBJ1-1 provide the parts outside the CDR3, is ETGVTQSPTHLIKTRGQQVTLRCSSQSGHNTVSWYQQALGQGPQFIFQYYREEENGRGNFPPRFSGLQFPNYSSELNVNALELDDSALYLCASSYRQGSTEAFFGQGTRLTVV.

V usage is TRBV30 and J usage is TRBJ1-4; weak D call: TRBD1 (5 bases). Germline V lookup: CDR1 GTSNPN, CDR2 SVGIG (reference sequence). The CDR3 totals 15 residues. The V end lost 0 bases, the J end lost 7 bases, and 15 bases lay between the germline ends. The CDR3 protein is CAWSVLAGRIEKLFF. The DNA for the CDR3 is TGTGCCTGGAGTGTACTAGCAGGGCGGATTGAAAAACTGTTTTTT.

This chain connects TRBV5-4 to TRBJ2-2; the D is unclear. This CDR3 has 16 amino acids. CDR1 is SGHNT and CDR2 is YYREEE in the germline V gene (reference sequence). Trimming cost V 5 bases and J 6 bases, with 20 bases left between them. The CDR3: CASSPAPTLNSGELFF. CDR3 nucleotide sequence: TGTGCCAGCAGTCCCGCCCCCACTTTGAATTCCGGGGAGCTGTTTTTT.

J is TRBJ2-7 and V is TRBV6-2 or TRBV6-3; the match to TRBD1 covers 7 bases. The CDR3 spans 17 residues. CDR1 and CDR2 from the germline V gene are MNHEY and SVGEGT. V lost 2 bases, J lost 2 bases, and 12 bases stayed unmatched. The CDR3 spells CASSYRESGTAPYEQYF. The CDR3 DNA is TGTGCCAGCAGTTACAGAGAATCGGGGACAGCCCCCTACGAGCAGTACTTC.

This clone has just a few counts. The chain couples TRBV28 to TRBJ1-3, with TRBD1 matching over 7 bases. The V and J ends lost 8 bases and 0 bases, in that order; junction bases with no gene match: 7. This CDR3 is 15 amino acids long. The V gene's germline CDR1 is MDHEN and CDR2 SYDVKM. CDR3 DNA: TGTGCCAGCGGCCCGGACAGGTCCTCTGGAAACACCATATATTTT. Translation: CASGPDRSSGNTIYF. Full variable domain (outside the CDR3, taken from reference TRBV28 and TRBJ1-3): DVKVTQSSRYLVKRTGEKVFLECVQDMDHENMFWYRQDPGLGLRLIYFSYDVKMKEKGDIPEGYSVSREKKERFSLILESASTNQTSMYLCASGPDRSSGNTIYFGEGSWLTVV.

The chain carries TRBV6-5 and TRBJ2-3; 13 bases align to TRBD2. The CDR3 has 15 amino acids. In germline, CDR1 is MNHEY, CDR2 SVGAGI. The trim removed 4 bases at V and 6 bases at J, leaving 4 bases unmatched. CDR3 coding DNA: TGTGCCAGCAGTTGGACTAGCGGGGGCGCTGATACGCAGTATTTT. This translates into CASSWTSGGADTQYF.

CDR3 loop: CASSRLSGGEDTQYF. Here the CDR3 DNA reads TGTGCCAGCAGCCGCTTAAGCGGGGGGGAAGATACGCAGTATTTT. V gene TRBV11-2 combines with J gene TRBJ2-3; 10 bases agree with TRBD2. The CDR3 runs 15 residues. Trimming removed 5 bases from V and 5 bases from J; junction bases left unmatched: 7. Germline V CDR1 and CDR2: SGHAT, FQNNGV.

This clone occurred once. This sequence joins TRBV5-6 and TRBJ2-3; weak D call: TRBD2 (6 bases). The CDR3 is made up of 15 amino acids. Germline assignment: CDR1 SGHDT and CDR2 YYEEEE. Trimming cost V 4 bases and J 1 base, with 13 bases left between them. The CDR3, as DNA: TGTGCCAGCAGCGCTGGGGGGAAGGGCACAGATACGCAGTATTTT. Amino acids: CASSAGGKGTDTQYF.

The rearrangement joins TRBV6-2 or TRBV6-3 to TRBJ2-5; 11 bases map to TRBD2. The J segment lost 0 bases and the V segment lost 2 bases, leaving 8 bases of the junction unmatched. This CDR3 comprises 18 residues. Germline values: CDR1 MNHEY, CDR2 SVGEGT. In DNA form, the CDR3 reads TGTGCCAGCAGTTACGGGGTACTAGCGGGGGCATACCAAGAGACCCAGTACTTC. Protein: CASSYGVLAGAYQETQYF.